A selection of T cell receptor beta chains follows, all from one sample in a study of T and B cells in COVID-19 patients. Via MiXCR, TCRdb re-called the multiplex PCR reads, giving one row per CDR3 protein. The table includes around 7,600 distinct CDR3 sequences, around two fifths detected once. The sequenced material came from blood. These receptors were taken from a human donor who had recovered from COVID-19. Both conserved end residues are part of each CDR3. The D gene is left open where the match is weak. Rows may omit the clone size; those that give it use once, few, many or a size class.

v_call	d_call	clone_size	j_call	cdr3_aa	cdr3_nt
TRBV19	TRBD1	-	TRBJ1-6	CAAGTGINSPLHF	TGTGCCGCCGGGACAGGGATAAATTCACCCCTCCACTTT
TRBV5-6	-	-	TRBJ2-5	CASSLHSGLGETQYF	TGTGCCAGCAGCTTACATTCCGGACTGGGAGAGACCCAGTACTTC
TRBV6-2/TRBV6-3	TRBD2	-	TRBJ2-2	CASSLRLAGGSSAGELFF	TGTGCCAGCAGTCTACGACTAGCGGGGGGGTCATCGGCCGGGGAGCTGTTTTTT
TRBV18	-	-	TRBJ2-5	CASSPPGAETQYF	TGTGCCAGCTCACCCCCAGGGGCAGAGACCCAGTACTTC
TRBV10-3	-	-	TRBJ2-1	CAIAQGNDEQFF	TGTGCCATCGCGCAGGGTAACGATGAGCAGTTCTTC
TRBV11-1	-	few	TRBJ2-5	CASSFTRGEGETQYF	TGTGCCAGCAGCTTTACGCGGGGCGAGGGGGAGACCCAGTACTTC
TRBV5-5	-	-	TRBJ1-2	CASSLVGDNYGYTF	TGCGCCAGCAGCCTGGTGGGGGACAACTATGGCTACACCTTC
TRBV6-2/TRBV6-3	TRBD1	-	TRBJ2-2	CASRQGTGELFF	TGTGCCAGCAGACAGGGGACCGGGGAGCTGTTTTTT
TRBV10-3	TRBD1	-	TRBJ2-1	CAIRVDRGRGDYNEQFF	TGTGCCATCAGGGTTGACAGGGGAAGGGGGGATTACAATGAGCAGTTCTTC
TRBV7-2	-	few	TRBJ2-1	CASSFLRESSYNEQFF	TGTGCCAGCAGCTTTTTGCGGGAAAGCTCCTACAATGAGCAGTTCTTC
TRBV18	-	-	TRBJ2-5	CASSPNRDETQYF	TGTGCCAGCTCACCAAACAGGGACGAGACCCAGTACTTC
TRBV6-4	-	once	TRBJ2-1	CASSEEWLAPSEQFF	TGTGCCAGCAGTGAAGAGTGGCTAGCCCCCAGTGAGCAGTTCTTC
TRBV19	-	few	TRBJ1-5	CASSSGQGSNQPQHF	TGTGCCAGTAGTTCGGGGCAGGGAAGCAATCAGCCCCAGCATTTT
TRBV5-1	TRBD2	few	TRBJ2-1	CASSLQPSGVNEQFF	TGCGCCAGCAGCTTGCAGCCTAGCGGGGTAAATGAGCAGTTCTTC
TRBV5-6	TRBD2	-	TRBJ2-3	CASSRSSGGDADTQYF	TGTGCCAGCAGCCGATCTAGCGGGGGGGATGCAGATACGCAGTATTTT
TRBV19	TRBD1	medium-sized	TRBJ2-7	CASRGGTGGDEQYF	TGTGCCAGTAGGGGGGGGACAGGGGGCGATGAGCAGTACTTC
TRBV27	-	-	TRBJ2-3	CASSLLSGSTDTQYF	TGTGCCAGCAGTTTGTTAAGCGGAAGCACAGATACGCAGTATTTT
TRBV19	-	medium-sized	TRBJ2-2	CASSIRRLSNTGELFF	TGTGCCAGTAGTATCCGCAGATTATCGAACACCGGGGAGCTGTTTTTT
TRBV18	TRBD2	few	TRBJ2-1	CASSPGTSGEASYNEQFF	TGTGCCAGCTCACCTGGGACTAGCGGGGAAGCTTCCTACAATGAGCAGTTCTTC
TRBV19	-	few	TRBJ1-1	CASTPPGMGEAFF	TGTGCCAGTACCCCCCCAGGGATGGGTGAAGCTTTCTTT
TRBV27	-	few	TRBJ1-1	CASSSGTSGTEAFF	TGTGCCAGCAGTTCCGGCACCTCGGGCACTGAAGCTTTCTTT
TRBV5-4	TRBD2	few	TRBJ2-3	CASSHLSSASGGDTQYF	TGTGCCAGCAGCCATCTATCCTCGGCTAGCGGGGGGGATACGCAGTATTTT
TRBV6-5	-	-	TRBJ1-3	CASRRSGTSSSGNTIYF	TGTGCCAGCAGACGATCCGGGACGTCGAGCTCTGGAAACACCATATATTTT
TRBV6-5	TRBD2	-	TRBJ2-5	CASSSLGIAGKETQYF	TGTGCCAGCAGTTCCCTCGGGATAGCGGGGAAGGAGACCCAGTACTTC
TRBV18	-	-	TRBJ1-6	CASSPRGGAETPLHF	TGTGCCAGCTCACCTCGCGGGGGCGCGGAGACACCCCTCCACTTT
TRBV11-2	TRBD1	-	TRBJ1-2	CASSPGTGAYGYTF	TGTGCCAGCAGCCCCGGGACAGGGGCCTATGGCTACACCTTC
TRBV18	-	-	TRBJ1-6	CASSPRPQRRNSPLHF	TGTGCCAGCTCACCACGGCCACAGCGTCGTAATTCACCCCTCCACTTT
TRBV29-1	-	few	TRBJ1-2	CSVSTSYGYTF	TGCAGCGTATCCACTTCATATGGCTACACCTTC
TRBV27	-	-	TRBJ1-2	CASSPFGGDGYTF	TGTGCCAGCAGCCCCTTTGGAGGGGATGGCTACACCTTC